This T cell receptor (beta chain) was identified during a study of regulatory T cells in long-lasting Graves disease. Described time point: newly diagnosed GD, antithyroid drugs for less than 3 months. Preparation of the TCR library used RNA extracted from PBMCs. This clonotype was recorded many times. V gave up 0 bases and J gave up 5 bases, with 3 bases separating them. CDR1 SGHTA and CDR2 FQGNSA come from the germline V gene. The CDR3 has 12 amino acids. TCR beta libraries were built with iRepertoire HTBI primers and Arm-PCR of CDR3 regions. TCRdb recomputed calls from the multiplex PCR reads with MiXCR, one row per CDR3 protein. The sample lists about 200,000 distinct CDR3 sequences, approximately 20% occurring once.

This clonotype was sampled from a female donor with Graves disease. Sample: peripheral blood mononuclear cells (PBMCs), taken at new diagnosis, from a patient treated with antithyroid drugs. The V call is TRBV7-2, the J call TRBJ2-3; D gene uncertain. The CDR3 is CASSLAIDTQYF. The CDR3 bases are TGTGCCAGCAGCTTAGCGATAGATACGCAGTATTTT.